This is a list of T cell receptor beta chains from one sample in a study of blood T cell repertoires in COVID-19. The data were produced by immunoSEQ multiplex PCR, yet TCRdb's version contains in-frame clones alone and is incomplete. This sample has some 340,000 clones, with more than 70% found just once. Sequenced: PBMCs or T cells enriched from blood (not recorded which). The receptor source for this set is a woman between 25 and 40 years old who had recovered from COVID-19. The CDR3 runs from the conserved cysteine through the conserved F or W. A D gene is named only where the DNA matches it firmly. Rows give clone size only sometimes, using once, few, many, or a class for an expanded clone.

TRBJ2-7,TRBV4-1,.,.,CASSPGDWGKDEQYF,TGCGCCAGCAGCCCCGGGGACTGGGGGAAAGACGAGCAGTACTTC
TRBJ1-6,TRBV23-1,TRBD1,.,CAYRTGPSSGLHF,TGCGCCTATCGGACAGGGCCCTCCTCGGGCCTCCACTTT
TRBJ2-2,TRBV4-2,.,.,CASSGQNTGELFF,TGTGCCAGCAGCGGCCAGAACACCGGGGAGCTGTTTTTT
TRBJ1-1,TRBV9,.,.,CASSVTTGDEAFF,TGTGCCAGCAGCGTTACCACAGGAGATGAAGCTTTCTTT
TRBJ1-4,TRBV5-1,TRBD1,.,CASSLGGQGVNEKLFF,TGCGCCAGCAGCTTGGGGGGACAGGGAGTCAATGAAAAACTGTTTTTT
TRBJ1-3,TRBV9,.,.,CASSVELGGASGNTIYF,TGTGCCAGCAGCGTAGAACTTGGGGGGGCGTCTGGAAACACCATATATTTT
TRBJ2-2,TRBV27,TRBD1,many,CASSSTGGYPGELFF,TGTGCCAGCAGTTCGACAGGGGGCTATCCCGGGGAGCTGTTTTTT
TRBJ2-4,TRBV6-5,.,.,CASNPGVGNIQYF,TGTGCCAGCAACCCGGGGGTAGGGAACATTCAGTACTTC
TRBJ1-5,TRBV9,.,.,CASSVDRGSQPQHF,TGTGCCAGCAGCGTAGACCGGGGGAGTCAGCCCCAGCATTTT
TRBJ2-7,TRBV5-8,.,.,CASNSGGSSYEQYF,TGTGCCAGCAATAGTGGGGGGAGCTCCTACGAGCAGTACTTC
TRBJ1-5,TRBV10-3,.,.,CAISGGQGGNQPQHF,TGTGCCATCAGTGGGGGGCAGGGAGGCAATCAGCCCCAGCATTTT